This entry describes one T cell receptor (beta chain). Its cognate antigen is unknown. Other DNA sequences of this sample code for an identical CDR3. It was 150 to 250 ng DNA, about 30,000 T cell genomes, that sorted-subset replicate PCRs used. Clones were sequenced by immunoSEQ multiplex PCR, and TCRdb holds only the in-frame ones, with some missing. The sample has 2,500,000 or so clones, 80% to 95% seen once; the top ten hold 0.36%. This record comes from a study of shared clonotypes between healthy human individuals. Overall study findings and caveats: A reduction in generation probabilities was seen for non-shared clonotypes relative to those shared by all four donors. Sampling included only blood; tissue repertoires likely differ.

The source is a man between 18 and 29 years old in good health. Some clones in this sample may be carry-over from other donors' samples. Source material: naive CD4+ T cells from PBMCs. As to subset: CD45RA+ positively selected.

In DNA, the CDR3 is TGCGCCAGCAGCTTGGTGGCAGGGCCCGGGGAGCTGTTTTTT. This gives the protein CASSLVAGPGELFF. The rearrangement joins TRBV5-1 to TRBJ2-2, with D possibly TRBD1 on 5 matching bases. CDR1 and CDR2 (germline): SGHRS, YFSETQ. V gave up 0 bases and J gave up 6 bases, with 9 bases separating them. This CDR3 is built from 14 residues.